This T cell receptor (beta chain) was identified in a study of T cell responses to AZD1222 COVID-19 vaccine. Study as a whole: Researchers grouped second doses given at about 4 or about 12 weeks into one pool.

The CDR3 runs to 16 residues. The germline V gene has CDR1 SNHLY and CDR2 FYNNEI. Trimming left V 0 bases short and J 4 bases short, with 15 bases between. Sequenced by immunoSEQ multiplex PCR; TCRdb stores in-frame clones only, minus some. The repertoire consists of roughly 120,000 clones, with just over 85% occurring once and the leading ten covering over 8.5%. Points from the study as a whole: There were mostly white British donors and more females than males, and clonal diversity was possibly underestimated. Just five to seven AZD1222 recipients tested seropositive at baseline.

In the case of this clone: Its antigen remains unidentified.

This rearrangement joins TRBV2 to TRBJ1-2, with D perhaps TRBD1 (5 bases). This clonotype was sampled from an adult in good health. Specimen: peripheral blood, collected on day 0 of AZD1222 vaccination. DNA for the CDR3: TGTGCCAGCAGTGAAGCGCAGGGTCGGGTGGGCTATGGCTACACCTTC. Its translation: CASSEAQGRVGYGYTF. Full variable domain (outside the CDR3, taken from reference TRBV2 and TRBJ1-2): EPEVTQTPSHQVTQMGQEVILRCVPISNHLYFYWYRQILGQKVEFLVSFYNNEISEKSEIFDDQFSVERPDGSNFTLKIRSTKLEDSAMYFCASSEAQGRVGYGYTFGSGTRLTVV.